This TCR beta chain was identified in a study of identical twins. The study's findings and limits: Conclusions rested on cross-sectional statistics rather than following the same donors.

Only a few counts were recorded for this clonotype. As yet, its antigen is unknown. V was clipped by 6 bases and J by 3 bases; unmatched bases: 10. CDR1 is SGHAT, CDR2 FQNNGV, per germline. CDR3 length equals 15 residues. All donors were healthy Caucasians. A universal primer site arose from template switching, and cDNA bore unique molecular identifiers. TCRdb reanalysed the 5' RACE reads using MiXCR and keeps one entry per CDR3 protein. The table lists approximately 1.8 million distinct CDR3 sequences, around 29% of them singletons. This sequence joins TRBV11-2 and TRBJ2-7; 8 bases align to TRBD2. This clonotype was sampled from a newborn girl in good health. The sample was cord blood. The CDR3 nucleotides read TGTGCCAGCAGAATTATAGGGACTAGGTTCTACGAGCAGTACTTC. Its protein is CASRIIGTRFYEQYF.